At least ten counts were recorded for the clone carrying this T cell receptor (beta chain). Antigen: not known. This CDR3 contains 14 residues. Germline V gene data show CDR1 as SGHRS and CDR2 as YFSETQ. V was trimmed by 3 bases and J by 8 bases, leaving 17 bases between them. This sample was included in a study of T cells in Graves' hyperthyroidism and ophthalmopathy. TCR beta CDR3 regions were amplified from RNA. The HTBI primer set was used in a first-round RT-PCR of the TCR CDR3. TCRdb used MiXCR to reprocess the multiplex PCR reads, holding one entry per CDR3 protein. The table lists more than 600,000 distinct CDR3 sequences, about 17% of them singletons. Absence of ophthalmopathy progression within 18 months defined stable Graves' hyperthyroidism. Study-level points and caveats: Most clonotypes expanded in thyroid above 0.001 were likewise present in blood.

The receptor was derived from a man between 18 and 29 years old with Graves' hyperthyroidism. Sample: blood. The chain carries TRBV5-1 and TRBJ1-2; D ambiguous. CDR3 coding DNA: TGCGCCAGCAGCTCGTTTGACGGGTCCACAGGCTACACCTTC. Its translation: CASSSFDGSTGYTF.